This T cell receptor (beta chain) is from a study of blood T cell repertoires in COVID-19. Study at large: Spain, Italy and the United States supplied samples that represented acute and convalescent COVID-19. The analysed material was cDNA or gDNA that came from T cells, B-cell-depleted T cells, or PBMCs.

Per the original methods: Amplification from reference gene primers served as the basis for estimated nucleated cell counts. Assay used: immunoSEQ multiplex PCR; TCRdb lists only in-frame clones, some missing. That table gives V, J and clone size, and the DNA gave D and trimming. This sample has fewer than 150,000 clones; about 86% occur once, and the top ten carry roughly 1%. This clone was detected once. This TCR derives from a woman aged 50 to 60 with active or convalescent COVID-19. The specimen sequenced was peripheral blood.

CDR3 coding DNA: TGTGCCGCCGGTCCTAGCACAGATACGCAGTATTTT. This sequence encodes CAAGPSTDTQYF. The chain recombines TRBV24-1 with TRBJ2-3, with D hard to call. The V end lost 12 bases, the J end lost 0 bases, and 9 bases lay between the germline ends. CDR3 size: 12 residues. The germline CDR1 and CDR2 sequences are KGHDR and SFDVKD.